Shown below are 21 T cell receptor beta chains from a single sample sequenced in a study of cytomegalovirus exposure and HLA in healthy donors. Repertoires were generated with immunoSEQ multiplex PCR, while TCRdb's copy carries only in-frame clones and drops some. The sample lists 65,000 to 85,000 clones, about 95% occurring once. Sample: PBMCs. The receptors here all came from a woman under 30 in good health and CMV-seronegative.

The V gene is TRBV7-2, the J gene TRBJ2-5; 10 bases line up with TRBD2. The V and J ends lost 0 bases and 1 base, in that order; junction bases with no gene match: 2. Germline CDR1 is SGHTA and CDR2 is FQGNSA. The CDR3 spans 16 residues. CDR3: CASSLAVAGGQETQYF. CDR3 DNA sequence: TGTGCCAGCAGCTTAGCAGTAGCGGGGGGCCAAGAGACCCAGTACTTC.

In its sample, this clone was seen once. The genes are TRBV15 and TRBJ1-6, with D perhaps matching TRBD1 (6 bases). The CDR3 length is 14 residues. Germline V lookup: CDR1 LNHNV, CDR2 YYDKDF (reference sequence). With 1 base removed from V and 7 bases from J, the gap between germline ends came to 8 bases. CDR3 coding DNA: TGTGCCACCAGCAGAGGGCAGGGGAATTCACCCCTCCACTTT. This sequence encodes CATSRGQGNSPLHF.

The V gene is TRBV19, the J gene TRBJ2-3, with D maybe TRBD2 (6 bases). The CDR3 runs 16 residues. The germline V gene encodes CDR1 LNHDA and CDR2 SQIVND (reference sequence). Deletions cut 3 bases from V and 3 bases from J, with 16 bases between. The CDR3 DNA reads TGTGCCAGTAGTATTCTGATAGGAGGAGGGACAGATACGCAGTATTTT. This gives the protein CASSILIGGGTDTQYF.

This clone was counted a single time. The chain couples TRBV6-6 to TRBJ2-3; 8 nucleotides align to TRBD2. CDR3 length equals 16 residues. Germline V gives CDR1 MNHNY, CDR2 SVGAGI (reference sequence). V dropped 2 bases and J dropped 0; count of bases not matched to a gene: 4. In DNA form, the CDR3 reads TGTGCCAGCAGTTACGGGCTAGCGGGTAGCACAGATACGCAGTATTTT. Amino acid sequence: CASSYGLAGSTDTQYF.

The rearrangement links TRBV28 to TRBJ2-1, with 11 bases fitting TRBD2. V lost 1 base to trimming and J lost 5 bases; unmatched junction nucleotides: 7. The CDR3 runs to 17 residues. Germline V CDR1 and CDR2: MDHEN, SYDVKM. CDR3: CASSLYQRLAGHNEQFF. The CDR3 DNA reads TGTGCCAGCAGTTTATATCAGAGACTAGCGGGACACAATGAGCAGTTCTTC.

The chain has TRBV10-3 and TRBJ2-5, with 10 positions matching TRBD1. Germline V gene sequence: CDR1 ENHRY, CDR2 SYGVKD. The CDR3 is made up of 14 amino acids. Trimming cost V 0 bases and J 5 bases; bases outside gene matches: 0. This CDR3 reads CAISESTGGETQYF. CDR3 DNA sequence: TGTGCCATCAGTGAGTCGACAGGGGGCGAGACCCAGTACTTC.

V and J are TRBV5-1 and TRBJ2-5; no reliable D call. V lost 3 bases and J 6 bases, leaving 12 bases between the germline ends. CDR3 length: 13 residues. Per the germline V gene, CDR1 is SGHRS and CDR2 is YFSETQ. The CDR3 DNA follows: TGCGCCAGCAGCTCCGACACTTCCAAGACCCAGTACTTC. It specifies CASSSDTSKTQYF.

As DNA, the CDR3 is TGCGCCAGCAGCCAAGAACAGGACAAGTCCTACGAGCAGTACTTC. Its translation: CASSQEQDKSYEQYF. The V call is TRBV4-3, the J call TRBJ2-7, with D possibly matching TRBD1 (5 bases). The CDR3 sequence is 15 residues long. CDR1 and CDR2 from the germline V gene are LGHNA and YSLEER. Trimming stripped 0 bases from V and 1 base from J, with 10 bases between.

This chain connects TRBV11-3 to TRBJ2-2; D might be TRBD1 (5 bases). Trimming removed 2 bases at V and 4 bases at J, with 17 bases between. The CDR3 is 17 residues long. Germline CDR1 is SGHNT and CDR2 is YENEEA. For the CDR3, the DNA is TGTGCCAGCAGCTTACATGGACGCGAAAGGGGCACCGGGGAGCTGTTTTTT. This gives the protein CASSLHGRERGTGELFF. The full variable domain, rest sourced from reference TRBV11-3 and TRBJ2-2, is EAGVVQSPRYKIIEKKQPVAFWCNPISGHNTLYWYLQNLGQGPELLIRYENEEAVDDSQLPKDRFSAERLKGVDSTLKIQPAELGDSAVYLCASSLHGRERGTGELFFGEGSRLTVL.

The J gene is TRBJ2-5, the V gene TRBV5-1, with D possibly being TRBD2 (6 bases). V lost 0 bases and J lost 4, with 13 bases in between. This CDR3 has 15 residues. Germline V gives CDR1 SGHRS, CDR2 YFSETQ. The CDR3 coding sequence is TGCGCCAGCAGCTTGGGTGGGGCCGGGGGAGAGACCCAGTACTTC. Translation: CASSLGGAGGETQYF.

This chain uses TRBV19 with TRBJ2-3; 11 bases align to TRBD2. From germline, CDR1 is LNHDA and CDR2 SQIVND (reference sequence). This CDR3 comprises 15 residues. Germline trimming cut 8 bases from V and 6 bases from J; bases unmatched to any gene: 10. For the CDR3, the DNA is TGTGCCAGTTCAGAGACTAGCGGGGAGAGGGATACGCAGTATTTT. The encoded protein is CASSETSGERDTQYF.

The chain uses TRBV5-4 and TRBJ2-1; 8 nucleotides line up with TRBD1. The junction had 3 bases not matched to a gene; V was cut back by 4 bases and J by 9 bases. CDR1 is SGHNT and CDR2 is YYREEE in the germline V gene (reference sequence). This CDR3 region has 12 residues. CDR3 loop: CASSPRGREQFF. CDR3 coding DNA: TGTGCCAGCAGCCCCAGGGGGCGTGAGCAGTTCTTC.

Concerning this clone itself: Other DNA sequences from this sample encode an identical CDR3 as well. The chain recombines TRBV7-9 with TRBJ1-1; 7 nucleotides line up with TRBD1. Trimming removed 1 base from V and 2 bases from J; junction bases left unmatched: 4. The V gene's germline CDR1 is SEHNR and CDR2 FQNEAQ (reference sequence). The CDR3 consists of 15 residues. CDR3 in amino acids: CASSLEGTVNTEAFF. CDR3 bases: TGTGCCAGCAGCTTAGAGGGGACAGTAAACACTGAAGCTTTCTTT.

The J gene is TRBJ2-5, the V gene TRBV6-5, with 9 nucleotides matching TRBD1. Looked up from germline, CDR1 is MNHEY and CDR2 is SVGAGI. The V gene end was trimmed by 6 bases and the J gene end by 11 bases; junction bases not matched to a gene: 13. CDR3 length: 14 residues. The CDR3 is CASRPQGAPMEQYF. CDR3 DNA sequence: TGTGCCAGCAGACCACAGGGGGCCCCCATGGAGCAGTACTTC.

This clone appeared a few times. V usage is TRBV7-8 and J usage is TRBJ2-1; 11 nucleotides line up with TRBD2. CDR3 length: 18 residues. CDR1 and CDR2 (germline): SGHVS, FQNEAQ. Losses at the gene ends were 1 base for V and 4 bases for J; bases not matched to a gene: 9. The CDR3 bases are TGTGCCAGCAGCTTAGATTCCGGACTAGCGGGTGTGTACAATGAGCAGTTCTTC. Its translation: CASSLDSGLAGVYNEQFF.

This chain links TRBV19 with TRBJ2-1; tentative D call: TRBD1 (6 bases). The germline V gene has CDR1 LNHDA and CDR2 SQIVND (reference sequence). This CDR3 has 14 amino acids. V was cut by 5 bases and J by 4 bases, with 12 bases left in between. Here the CDR3 reads CASSYTGKYNEQFF. CDR3 DNA: TGTGCCAGTAGTTACACAGGGAAGTACAATGAGCAGTTCTTC.

The rearrangement uses TRBV15 and TRBJ2-3, with 8 bases matching TRBD1. Germline CDR1 reads LNHNV; CDR2 reads YYDKDF (reference sequence). The CDR3 is made up of 15 amino acids. The junction had 8 bases not matched to a gene; V was cut back by 9 bases and J by 0 bases. Written as DNA, the CDR3 is TGTGCCACAACGCCGGGACAGGATAGCACAGATACGCAGTATTTT. Its protein product is CATTPGQDSTDTQYF.

The genes are TRBV6-6 and TRBJ1-4, with no clear D. Germline lookup yields CDR1 MNHNY and CDR2 SVGAGI (reference sequence). The CDR3 is 14 amino acids. Trimming removed 5 bases from V and 0 bases from J, with 7 bases in between. CDR3 sequence: CASSRAATNEKLFF. Here the CDR3 DNA reads TGTGCCAGCAGTAGAGCCGCAACTAATGAAAAACTGTTTTTT.

The CDR3 DNA reads TGTGCCAGCAGTTCCCCTAGCGGGGGCGATTCACCCCTCCACTTT. It codes for CASSSPSGGDSPLHF. This chain joins TRBV6-5 and TRBJ1-6; a weak D match, TRBD1 (6 bases). The ends were cut back, 4 bases at V and 8 bases at J, with 15 bases in the middle. Germline CDR1 is MNHEY and CDR2 is SVGAGI. The CDR3 has 15 residues.

The chain carries TRBV5-6 and TRBJ2-3, with 9 bases lining up with TRBD2. With V trimmed by 6 bases and J by 1 base, 6 bases remained unmatched. The CDR3 loop spans 15 amino acids. The V gene's germline CDR1 is SGHDT and CDR2 YYEEEE. The CDR3 region is CASIVAGDGTDTQYF. CDR3 coding DNA: TGTGCCAGCATCGTAGCGGGAGACGGCACAGATACGCAGTATTTT.

This chain uses TRBV15 with TRBJ2-7; D perhaps matches TRBD2 (6 bases). Germline V lookup: CDR1 LNHNV, CDR2 YYDKDF (reference sequence). Trimming shortened V by 4 bases and J by 2 bases, and 12 bases separated the two germline ends. This CDR3 contains 14 residues. This chain's CDR3 is CATSTFSGAYEQYF. The CDR3 coding sequence is TGTGCCACCAGCACCTTTAGCGGTGCCTACGAGCAGTACTTC.